Shown below are 27 T cell receptor beta chains from a single sample sequenced in a study of blood T cell repertoires in COVID-19. TCRdb's copy holds only in-frame clones and misses some; the assay was immunoSEQ multiplex PCR. The data show 150,000 to 200,000 clones, with roughly nine tenths seen just once and about 3.9% held by the top ten. The sequencing input was peripheral blood. The origin of the receptors is a woman between 70 and 85 years old with acute or convalescent COVID-19.

The rearrangement uses TRBV24-1 and TRBJ2-2; TRBD2 is a possible D gene (5 bases). The V end lost 4 bases, the J end lost 13 bases, and 12 bases lay between the germline ends. This CDR3 spans 12 amino acids. CDR1 and CDR2 (germline): KGHDR, SFDVKD. CDR3 DNA: TGTGCCACCAGTGACCTCCAAGGAGGGCTGTTTTTT. It translates to CATSDLQGGLFF.

V is TRBV9 and J is TRBJ2-2, with D unresolved. The germline CDR1 and CDR2 sequences are SGDLS and YYNGEE. CDR3 length: 16 residues. V was pared by 4 bases and J by 3 bases, with 16 bases between. In DNA form, the CDR3 reads TGTGCCAGCAGCCATACCAGGCTCACTCACACCGGGGAGCTGTTTTTT. This encodes CASSHTRLTHTGELFF.

The rearrangement joins TRBV4-3 to TRBJ2-2; D is possibly TRBD2 (5 bases). This CDR3 is 17 amino acids long. V was clipped by 0 bases and J by 3 bases, with 14 bases between them. Germline values: CDR1 LGHNA, CDR2 YSLEER. CDR3 sequence: CASSQDLPEDYTGELFF. The CDR3 bases are TGCGCCAGCAGCCAAGACCTCCCCGAGGACTACACCGGGGAGCTGTTTTTT.

V and J are TRBV4-2 and TRBJ1-4; D not certain. This CDR3 region has 15 residues. Looked up from germline, CDR1 is LGHNA and CDR2 is YNFKEQ. The V gene lost 0 bases and the J gene lost 7 bases, with 12 bases spanning the gap. CDR3 in amino acids: CASSQDGGWAEKLFF. The CDR3 nucleotides are TGTGCCAGCAGCCAAGATGGCGGGTGGGCTGAAAAACTGTTTTTT.

This clone has a handful of counts. The rearrangement joins TRBV15 to TRBJ1-6, with D possibly TRBD1 on 5 matching bases. From germline, CDR1 is LNHNV and CDR2 YYDKDF (reference sequence). V was trimmed by 4 bases and J by 2 bases, leaving 9 bases between them. The CDR3 totals 15 residues. CDR3 DNA: TGTGCCACCAGCAACAGCAGGGCCTATAATTCACCCCTCCACTTT. Its protein product is CATSNSRAYNSPLHF.

The chain links TRBV5-5 to TRBJ1-2; a weak D match, TRBD1 (6 bases). From germline, CDR1 is SGHKS and CDR2 YYEKEE (reference sequence). The CDR3 length is 14 residues. Between the trimmed V and J ends, which lost 2 bases and 8 bases, there was a span of 16 bases. The CDR3 nucleotides are TGTGCCAGCAGCTTCCAAGGGACACCCGAAGGCTACACCTTC. It specifies CASSFQGTPEGYTF. Full variable domain (outside the CDR3, taken from reference TRBV5-5 and TRBJ1-2): DAGVTQSPTHLIKTRGQQVTLRCSPISGHKSVSWYQQVLGQGPQFIFQYYEKEERGRGNFPDRFSARQFPNYSSELNVNALLLGDSALYLCASSFQGTPEGYTFGSGTRLTVV.

The rearrangement joins TRBV24-1 to TRBJ1-6, with 7 bases identical to TRBD1. Germline V lookup: CDR1 KGHDR, CDR2 SFDVKD. V lost 4 bases and J lost 6; bases outside the gene matches: 5. CDR3 length: 15 residues. The CDR3 sequence: CATSDSGTANSPLHF. The CDR3 bases are TGTGCCACCAGTGACTCCGGGACAGCTAATTCACCCCTCCACTTT.

The V call is TRBV23-1, the J call TRBJ2-5; 8 bases align to TRBD1. TRBV23-1 is given ORF status, its function remaining uncertain. The CDR3 runs 15 residues. The V segment lost 2 bases and the J segment 1 base; nucleotides outside the gene matches: 3. CDR3 loop: CASSQDRGTQETQYF. The CDR3 DNA is TGCGCCAGCAGTCAAGACAGGGGAACCCAAGAGACCCAGTACTTC.

The chain combines TRBV6-5 with TRBJ2-5, with 7 bases that match TRBD1. The CDR3 length is 15 residues. Germline CDR1 MNHEY, CDR2 SVGAGI. V was pared by 4 bases and J by 3 bases, with 8 bases of the junction left unmatched. The CDR3 region has the DNA TGTGCCAGCAGTTCGGACCACAGGGGCAAAGAGACCCAGTACTTC. It encodes CASSSDHRGKETQYF.

In DNA, the CDR3 is TGTGCCAGCTCACCCCCCGGTGGGTGGCGGGAGGCCTACGAGCAGTACTTC. This encodes CASSPPGGWREAYEQYF. This chain connects TRBV18 to TRBJ2-7, with 8 bases lining up with TRBD2. Germline lookup yields CDR1 KGHSH and CDR2 LQKENI. Trimming removed 3 bases from V and 2 bases from J; junction bases left unmatched: 12. The CDR3 contains 17 residues.

The rearrangement links TRBV7-9 to TRBJ1-1, with 9 positions matching TRBD1. CDR1 and CDR2 from the germline V gene are SEHNR and FQNEAQ (reference sequence). The CDR3 is 14 amino acids. J lost 5 bases, V lost 5 bases, and 6 bases had no gene match. CDR3 coding DNA: TGTGCCAGCAGCGGCCACAGGGGGCTGACTGAAGCTTTCTTT. Encoded protein: CASSGHRGLTEAFF. The full variable domain, rest sourced from reference TRBV7-9 and TRBJ1-1, is DTGVSQNPRHKITKRGQNVTFRCDPISEHNRLYWYRQTLGQGPEFLTYFQNEAQLEKSRLLSDRFSAERPKGSFSTLEIQRTEQGDSAMYLCASSGHRGLTEAFFGQGTRLTVV.

CDR3: CASGGGANTGELFF. For the CDR3, the DNA is TGTGCTAGTGGCGGGGGTGCGAACACCGGGGAGCTGTTTTTT. This chain connects TRBV12-5 to TRBJ2-2; maybe TRBD2 (6 bases). Trimming shortened V by 6 bases and J by 0 bases, and 8 bases separated the two germline ends. Germline CDR1 is LGHNT and CDR2 is FRNRAP. CDR3 size: 14 residues.

The chain joins TRBV2 to TRBJ2-5; the D is unclear. Germline CDR1 reads SNHLY; CDR2 reads FYNNEI. V lost 3 bases to trimming and J lost 9 bases, with 14 bases between them. The CDR3 consists of 13 residues. CDR3 in amino acids: CASSERAVMAQYF. CDR3 in DNA: TGTGCCAGCAGTGAGAGAGCTGTAATGGCCCAGTACTTC.

V and J are TRBV5-1 and TRBJ1-4; tentatively, D is TRBD1 (6 bases). Trimming stripped 0 bases from V and 8 bases from J, with 17 bases between. The V gene's germline CDR1 is SGHRS and CDR2 YFSETQ. The CDR3 has 16 residues. The CDR3 reads CASSLAVGARVEKLFF. The CDR3 DNA reads as TGCGCCAGCAGCTTGGCCGTGGGGGCTAGGGTGGAAAAACTGTTTTTT. The full variable domain, its missing parts supplied by reference TRBV5-1 and TRBJ1-4, is KAGVTQTPRYLIKTRGQQVTLSCSPISGHRSVSWYQQTPGQGLQFLFEYFSETQRNKGNFPGRFSGRQFSNSRSEMNVSTLELGDSALYLCASSLAVGARVEKLFFGSGTQLSVL.

The chain joins TRBV6-1 to TRBJ2-7; D possibly corresponds to TRBD1 (5 bases). Germline V gene lookup returns CDR1 MNHNS and CDR2 SASEGT. The CDR3 is 13 residues long. V shed 0 bases and J shed 3 bases, with 6 bases lying between them. Here the CDR3 reads CASSEARGYEQYF. The DNA for the CDR3 is TGTGCCAGCAGTGAAGCTAGGGGCTACGAGCAGTACTTC.

On this clone itself: Other DNA sequences in this sample translate to the same CDR3. The CDR3 region has the DNA TGTGCCAGCAGCCAAGTCGCCAGGAACAATGAGCAGTTCTTC. Translating gives CASSQVARNNEQFF. V gene TRBV4-2 combines with J gene TRBJ2-1; D not resolved. Germline assignment: CDR1 LGHNA and CDR2 YNFKEQ. Trimming shortened V by 1 base and J by 5 bases, and 9 bases separated the two germline ends. The CDR3 spans 14 residues.

CDR3 coding DNA: TGTGCCACCCTACGGGGCGGGGAGCTGTTTTTT. As protein: CATLRGGELFF. This sequence joins TRBV10-3 and TRBJ2-2; possibly TRBD2 for D (5 bases). The CDR3 spans 11 residues. V shed 10 bases and J shed 7 bases, with 10 bases lying between them. Germline assignment: CDR1 ENHRY and CDR2 SYGVKD.

The table lists this clone with a count of one. J is TRBJ1-2 and V is TRBV2, with a weak D call TRBD1 (5 bases). Germline CDR1 SNHLY, CDR2 FYNNEI. CDR3 length: 17 amino acids. Trimming removed 6 bases from V and 1 base from J, with 21 bases in between. DNA for the CDR3: TGTGCCAGCAGCCGGACAAACCGACTAGTTTTTAACTATGGCTACACCTTC. Its translation is CASSRTNRLVFNYGYTF.

The chain has TRBV4-3 and TRBJ2-3; TRBD2 matches 7 bases. Trimming took 1 base from V and 6 from J; bases not matched to a gene: 10. Germline CDR1 LGHNA, CDR2 YSLEER. The CDR3 has 16 amino acids. CDR3 residues: CASSQGASGLSDTQYF. The CDR3 coding sequence is TGCGCCAGCAGCCAAGGGGCTAGCGGCTTAAGCGATACGCAGTATTTT.

The CDR3 sequence is CSGGLENTEAFF. As DNA, the CDR3 is TGCAGCGGGGGACTCGAAAACACTGAAGCTTTCTTT. The gene calls are TRBV29-1 and TRBJ1-1; D is possibly TRBD1 (5 bases). The length of the CDR3 is 12 residues. The V end lost 7 bases, the J end lost 2 bases, and 11 bases lay between the germline ends. Germline loops: CDR1 SQVTM, CDR2 ANQGSEA.

This chain uses TRBV16 with TRBJ1-6; D may be TRBD1 (5 bases). CDR1 KGHSY and CDR2 FQNENV come from the germline V gene. Trimming left V 0 bases short and J 6 bases short, with 12 bases between. This CDR3 spans 16 amino acids. The DNA for the CDR3 is TGTGCCAGCAGCCAATCGCCAGGGACTATTAATTCACCCCTCCACTTT. Protein product: CASSQSPGTINSPLHF.

The V call is TRBV7-9, the J call TRBJ1-1; the match to TRBD1 covers 7 bases. The V and J ends lost 5 bases and 2 bases, in that order; junction bases with no gene match: 8. Germline V gene sequence: CDR1 SEHNR, CDR2 FQNEAQ (reference sequence). The CDR3 runs to 15 residues. CDR3 DNA sequence: TGTGCCAGCAGCCTTTCCGGGACAGTTAACACTGAAGCTTTCTTT. Translating it yields CASSLSGTVNTEAFF.

This sequence joins TRBV4-3 and TRBJ2-7; the match to TRBD1 covers 7 bases. Trimming cost V 1 base and J 2 bases; bases outside gene matches: 5. There are 15 residues in the CDR3. The germline CDR1 and CDR2 sequences are LGHNA and YSLEER. CDR3 DNA sequence: TGCGCCAGCAGCCAAGGGGGCCAGGGGGCCTACGAGCAGTACTTC. It codes for CASSQGGQGAYEQYF.

The chain is built from TRBV5-1 and TRBJ2-2; 9 nucleotides line up with TRBD1. Germline V CDR1 and CDR2: SGHRS, YFSETQ. Germline trimming cut 4 bases from V and 2 bases from J; bases unmatched to any gene: 3. CDR3 size: 15 residues. CDR3 region: CASSTGQGNTGELFF. Written as DNA, the CDR3 is TGCGCCAGCAGCACGGGACAGGGAAACACCGGGGAGCTGTTTTTT. Full variable domain (rest looked up from reference TRBV5-1 and TRBJ2-2): KAGVTQTPRYLIKTRGQQVTLSCSPISGHRSVSWYQQTPGQGLQFLFEYFSETQRNKGNFPGRFSGRQFSNSRSEMNVSTLELGDSALYLCASSTGQGNTGELFFGEGSRLTVL.

The V call is TRBV7-2, the J call TRBJ1-2; D is unresolved. The V end lost 5 bases, the J end lost 4 bases, and 11 bases lay between the germline ends. CDR1 is SGHTA, CDR2 FQGNSA, per germline. This CDR3 has 13 residues. The CDR3 nucleotides read TGTGCCAGCAGCCCACACAGCCTCTATGGCTACACCTTC. This sequence encodes CASSPHSLYGYTF.

This chain joins TRBV6-6 and TRBJ2-1, with 9 bases lining up with TRBD2. CDR1 is MNHNY, CDR2 SVGAGI, per germline (reference sequence). V trimming: 6 bases; J trimming: 8 bases; junction bases outside the gene matches: 14. This CDR3 has 16 residues. CDR3 DNA sequence: TGTGCCAGCAGCTTTCGGGGTAGCGGGAGTATCGATGAGCAGTTCTTC. It encodes CASSFRGSGSIDEQFF.

The V and J genes are TRBV2 and TRBJ1-1; D ambiguous. The V end was cut by 3 bases, the J end by 3 bases, with 11 bases between. Germline CDR1 is SNHLY and CDR2 is FYNNEI. The CDR3 length is 14 residues. This CDR3 reads CASSDGGYDTEAFF. For the CDR3, the DNA is TGTGCCAGCAGTGACGGAGGCTATGACACTGAAGCTTTCTTT.